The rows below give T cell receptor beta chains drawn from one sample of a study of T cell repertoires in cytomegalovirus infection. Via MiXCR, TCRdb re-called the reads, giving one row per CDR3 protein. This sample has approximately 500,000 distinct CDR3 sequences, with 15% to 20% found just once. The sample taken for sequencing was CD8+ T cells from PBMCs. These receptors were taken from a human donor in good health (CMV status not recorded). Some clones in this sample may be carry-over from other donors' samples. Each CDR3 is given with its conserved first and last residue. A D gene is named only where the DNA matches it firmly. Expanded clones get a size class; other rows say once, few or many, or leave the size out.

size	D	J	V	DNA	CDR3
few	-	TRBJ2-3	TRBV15	TGTGCCACCAGCAGGAACTTGAGGGCCACAGATACGCAGTATTTT	CATSRNLRATDTQYF
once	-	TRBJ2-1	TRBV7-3	TGTGCCAGCAGCTGCGGGGATGAGCAGTTCTTC	CASSCGDEQFF
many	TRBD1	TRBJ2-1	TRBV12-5	TGTGCTAGTGGGGGTTTTGCGGGACAGGGGTCACCGTTTTTCTCCTACAATGAGCAGTTCTTC	CASGGFAGQGSPFFSYNEQFF
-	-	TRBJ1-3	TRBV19	TGTGCCAGTAGTCGCGGGGAGATCCCTGGAAACACCATATATTTT	CASSRGEIPGNTIYF
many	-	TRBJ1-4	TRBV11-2	TGTGCCAGCAGCTTCTACGGACCAGGGGAAAAACTGTTTTTT	CASSFYGPGEKLFF
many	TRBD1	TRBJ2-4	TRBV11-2	TGTGCCAGCAGCCCTACCGGGACAGGAGACATTCAGTACTTC	CASSPTGTGDIQYF
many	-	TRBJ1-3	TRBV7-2	TGTGCCAGCAGCTTAGGTCGTAACGGACTCTCTGGAAACACCATATATTTT	CASSLGRNGLSGNTIYF
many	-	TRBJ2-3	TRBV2	TGTGCCAGCAGTGAAGCGCTTCGGAGTGATACGCAGTATTTT	CASSEALRSDTQYF
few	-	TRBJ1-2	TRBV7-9	TGTGCCAGCAGCTTAGGGGTGGCCAGGGTGAACTATGGCTACACCTTC	CASSLGVARVNYGYTF
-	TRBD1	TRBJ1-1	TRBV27	TGTGCCAGCAGTGAAGGACAGGGGACAAACACTGAAGCTTTCTTT	CASSEGQGTNTEAFF
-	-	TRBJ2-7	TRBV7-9	TGTGCCAGCAGCTATGGGGGGTGGACCTACGAGCAGTACTTC	CASSYGGWTYEQYF
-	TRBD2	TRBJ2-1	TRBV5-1	TGCGCCAGCAGCTGGCTAGCGGGGGGAAGCTCCTACAATGAGCAGTTCTTC	CASSWLAGGSSYNEQFF
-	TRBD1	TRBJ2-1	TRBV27	TGTGCCAGCAGTGGGGGAACAGGGGGGCCGCAGTTCTTC	CASSGGTGGPQFF
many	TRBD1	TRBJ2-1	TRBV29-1	TGCAGCGTTGAGCAGGGGGATAGGTACAATGAGCAGTTCTTC	CSVEQGDRYNEQFF
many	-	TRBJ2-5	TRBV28	TGTGCCAGCAGTCCGCCGGGCCTCAGAGCCGGAGGGGAGACCCAGTACTTC	CASSPPGLRAGGETQYF
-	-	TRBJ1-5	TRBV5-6	TGTGCCAGCAGCTTGACAGGGTACGGTGGCAATCAGCCCCAGCATTTT	CASSLTGYGGNQPQHF
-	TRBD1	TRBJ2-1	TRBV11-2	TGTGCCAGCAGCTTAGTTGGGGGAGGACAGGGATACTACAATGAGCAGTTCTTC	CASSLVGGGQGYYNEQFF
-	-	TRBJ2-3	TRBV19	TGTGCCAGTAGTACCAAGGGGGTTCGCACAGATACGCAGTATTTT	CASSTKGVRTDTQYF
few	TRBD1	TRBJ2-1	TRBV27	TGTGCCAGCAGTACAGGGGGCACTGAGCAGTTCTTC	CASSTGGTEQFF
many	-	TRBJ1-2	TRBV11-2	TGTGCCAGCAGCCATATATCCAGAGGCTACACCTTC	CASSHISRGYTF
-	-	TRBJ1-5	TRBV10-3	TGTGCCATCAGTGGTACCTATAGCAATCAGCCCCAGCATTTT	CAISGTYSNQPQHF
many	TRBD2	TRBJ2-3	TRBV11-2	TGTGCCAGCAGCTTCTGGACTAGCGGGGGGACGACAGATACGCAGTATTTT	CASSFWTSGGTTDTQYF
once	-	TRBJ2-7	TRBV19	TGTGCCAGTAGTCGGACACAAGACTACGAGCAGTACTTC	CASSRTQDYEQYF
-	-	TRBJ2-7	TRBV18	TGTGCCAGCTCACCTACCAGGGGTGCCGGGAGTATTTCCTACGAGCAGTACTTC	CASSPTRGAGSISYEQYF
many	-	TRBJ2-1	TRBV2	TGTGCCAGCAGCGAGGGACGGCTCAGTGATGAGCAGTTCTTC	CASSEGRLSDEQFF
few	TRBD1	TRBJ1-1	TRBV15	TGTGCCACCAGCAGAGATCACAGGGGTACTGAAGCTTTCTTT	CATSRDHRGTEAFF
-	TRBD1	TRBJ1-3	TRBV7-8	TGTGCCGGCAGCTACCGGGACAGGGGGCCTGGAAACACCATATATTTT	CAGSYRDRGPGNTIYF
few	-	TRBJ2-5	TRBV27	TGTGCCAGCAGTCCCCCGGAGAGCGGCCAAGAGACCCAGTACTTC	CASSPPESGQETQYF
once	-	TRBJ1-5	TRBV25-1	TGTGCCACAGGGGACGGCTCTAGCAATCAGCCCCAGCATTTT	CATGDGSSNQPQHF
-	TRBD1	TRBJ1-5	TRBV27	TGTGCCAGTACCGGACAGGTGGGTCAGCCCCAGCATTTT	CASTGQVGQPQHF
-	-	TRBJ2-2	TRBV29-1	TGCAGCGTTGCGGGCCGGACCGGGGAGCTGTTTTTT	CSVAGRTGELFF
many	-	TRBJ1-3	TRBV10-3	TGTGCCACGACCTCTGGAAACACCATATATTTT	CATTSGNTIYF
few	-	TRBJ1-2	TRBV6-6	TGTGCCAGCAGTTACCCCTACAGGGAAGGCTATGGCTACACCTTC	CASSYPYREGYGYTF
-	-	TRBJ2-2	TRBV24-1	TGTGCCACCAGTGATTTGCTCGGGGAGCTGTTTTTT	CATSDLLGELFF
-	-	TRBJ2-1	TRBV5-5	TGTGCCAGCAGCTACCTCAATGAGCAGTTCTTC	CASSYLNEQFF
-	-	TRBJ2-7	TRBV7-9	TGTGCCAGCAGCTTAGACCTTACTCCCTCCGAGCAGTACTTC	CASSLDLTPSEQYF
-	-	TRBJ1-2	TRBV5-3	TGTGCCAGCAGCCGGGACGGAACCTTAGCTAACTATGGCTACACCTTC	CASSRDGTLANYGYTF
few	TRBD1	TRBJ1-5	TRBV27	TGTGCCAGCAGTCCATCGACAGGGGATAGCAATCAGCCCCAGCATTTT	CASSPSTGDSNQPQHF
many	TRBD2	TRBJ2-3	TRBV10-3	TGTGCCATCAGTATAGGACTAGGAGGGACAGATACGCAGTATTTT	CAISIGLGGTDTQYF
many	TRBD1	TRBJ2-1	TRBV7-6	TGTGCCAGCAGCCAAGACCGGGACAGGGGTACGGACAATGAGCAGTTCTTC	CASSQDRDRGTDNEQFF
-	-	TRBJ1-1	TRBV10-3	TGTGCCATCTCTCCAGGGGACACTGAAGCTTTCTTT	CAISPGDTEAFF
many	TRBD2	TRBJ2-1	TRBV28	TGTGCCAGCAGTCCACAACCGGCTAGCGGGGACTCCTACAATGAGCAGTTCTTC	CASSPQPASGDSYNEQFF
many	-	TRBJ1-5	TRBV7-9	TGTGCCGTGCAGGGGCCCGGGTTGGATCAGCCCCAGCATTTT	CAVQGPGLDQPQHF
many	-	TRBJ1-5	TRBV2	TGTGCCAGCAGTGGGGCCCCCGGTGTGCTTAGCAATCAGCCCCAGCATTTT	CASSGAPGVLSNQPQHF
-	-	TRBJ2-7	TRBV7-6	TGTGCTAGCAGCTTAGAGGTCCTTCTCCACGAGCAGTACTTC	CASSLEVLLHEQYF
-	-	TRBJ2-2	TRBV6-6	TGTGCCAGCAGTTACTCCTTGGGACGGATCATCACCGGGGAGCTGTTTTTT	CASSYSLGRIITGELFF
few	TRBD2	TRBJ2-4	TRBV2	TGTGCCAGCTATCGGGGGGGGTCCAAAAACATTCAGTACTTC	CASYRGGSKNIQYF
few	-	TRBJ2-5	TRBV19	TGTGCCAGTAGCCCCGGGACACGTTCCTTAGAGACCCAGTACTTC	CASSPGTRSLETQYF
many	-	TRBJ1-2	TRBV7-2	TGTGCCAGCAGCTTAGCGGCAAGGCCGCTCACCTTC	CASSLAARPLTF
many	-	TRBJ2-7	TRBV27	TGTGCCAGCAGTTTACAGGGCCTCTCCTACGAGCAGTACTTC	CASSLQGLSYEQYF